Here is one T cell receptor (beta chain) with its context. As processed by the authors: Cell counts per sample came from amplifying reference gene primers. Here immunoSEQ multiplex PCR was the method, and the copy in TCRdb shows in-frame clones only, minus some. V and J calls and clone size are copied from that table; D and trimming were computed from the DNA. The sample lists roughly 330,000 clones; roughly 86% were seen once. Seattle's cohort entered during active infection and was followed longitudinally. These data belong to a study of blood T cell repertoires in COVID-19. Whole-study context: Some COVID-19 samples were acute and others convalescent; all came from the United States, Italy and Spain. Sources were T cells, B-cell-depleted T cells, or PBMCs; the material itself was cDNA or gDNA.

Germline values: CDR1 MNHEY, CDR2 SMNVEV (reference sequence). Trimming cost V 0 bases and J 1 base, with 7 bases left between them. This CDR3 contains 15 residues. The source is a man aged 25-45 years with COVID-19, enrolled during active disease. The specimen sequenced was peripheral blood. The chain joins TRBV27 to TRBJ2-1; D is perhaps TRBD2 (6 bases). As DNA, the CDR3 is TGTGCCAGCAGTTTATCGGGGGGTTCCTACAATGAGCAGTTCTTC. Its translation: CASSLSGGSYNEQFF.